Below are 18 T cell receptor beta chains sequenced from a single sample in a study of blood T cell repertoires in COVID-19. Clones were read by immunoSEQ multiplex PCR, and TCRdb kept only the in-frame ones, dropping some. This table has tens of thousands of clones, almost 80% appearing once. Sequencing input: peripheral blood. These receptors were collected from a woman aged 60 to 75 with acute or convalescent COVID-19.

CDR3 sequence: CASSRTGVGYEQYF. DNA of the CDR3: TGTGCCAGCAGCCGGACAGGGGTGGGGTACGAGCAGTACTTC. The J gene is TRBJ2-7, the V gene TRBV7-9, with 9 bases lining up with TRBD1. Germline trimming cut 5 bases from V and 4 bases from J; bases unmatched to any gene: 6. CDR1 and CDR2 from the germline V gene are SEHNR and FQNEAQ (reference sequence). This CDR3 contains 14 residues.

This chain links TRBV19 with TRBJ2-2; 12 bases map to TRBD2. Germline CDR1 is LNHDA and CDR2 is SQIVND (reference sequence). This CDR3 is built from 16 residues. Losses at the gene ends were 10 bases for V and 4 bases for J; bases not matched to a gene: 10. The CDR3 region is CATSTSGGWVTGELFF. CDR3 nucleotide sequence: TGTGCCACCTCGACTAGCGGGGGATGGGTCACCGGGGAGCTGTTTTTT.

The V and J genes are TRBV7-9 and TRBJ2-7; TRBD2 might be the D (6 bases). The V end was cut by 1 base, the J end by 2 bases, with 15 bases between. The germline V gene encodes CDR1 SEHNR and CDR2 FQNEAQ (reference sequence). CDR3 length: 16 amino acids. CDR3 amino acids: CASSLEGFWRAYEQYF. CDR3 nucleotides: TGTGCCAGCAGCTTAGAGGGGTTCTGGAGGGCCTACGAGCAGTACTTC.

The chain carries TRBV27 and TRBJ1-6; D ambiguous. CDR1 and CDR2 from the germline V gene are MNHEY and SMNVEV (reference sequence). Trimming took 2 bases from V and 0 from J, leaving 11 bases between them. The CDR3 is made up of 17 amino acids. As DNA, the CDR3 is TGTGCCAGCAGTTTAGGGGAGCCCAGCTCCTATAATTCACCCCTCCACTTT. It codes for CASSLGEPSSYNSPLHF.

This clone was counted only a few times. The chain employs TRBV3-1 (or the pseudogene TRBV3-2) and TRBJ1-6, with 12 bases lining up with TRBD1. The V and J ends lost 4 bases and 10 bases, in that order; junction bases with no gene match: 5. The CDR3 loop spans 15 amino acids. In germline, CDR1 is LGHDT, CDR2 YNNKEL (reference sequence). The CDR3 sequence is CASSPSGQGASPLHF. In DNA form, the CDR3 reads TGTGCCAGCAGCCCCTCGGGACAGGGGGCATCACCCCTCCACTTT.

This clone showed up just once. V usage is TRBV12-5 and J usage is TRBJ1-4; D perhaps matches TRBD1 (6 bases). The germline gives CDR1 LGHNT, CDR2 FRNRAP. The CDR3 spans 18 residues. V was trimmed by 1 base and J by 3 bases, leaving 18 bases between them. The CDR3 DNA follows: TGTGCTAGTGGTTTGGACAGGGAGGGAGTGGGGCCTAATGAAAAACTGTTTTTT. Protein: CASGLDREGVGPNEKLFF.

V usage is TRBV24-1 and J usage is TRBJ2-1, with 12 bases identical to TRBD2. The CDR3 has 15 residues. V lost 4 bases and J lost 7; bases outside the gene matches: 4. Germline loops: CDR1 KGHDR, CDR2 SFDVKD. CDR3 residues: CATSESGTSGNEQFF. Here the CDR3 DNA reads TGTGCCACCAGTGAATCCGGGACTAGCGGGAATGAGCAGTTCTTC.

V and J are TRBV18 and TRBJ2-5; possibly TRBD1 for D (5 bases). Trimming took 6 bases from V and 5 from J, leaving 13 bases between them. This CDR3 has 13 residues. Germline values: CDR1 KGHSH, CDR2 LQKENI. CDR3 amino acids: CASSGPNGETQYF. CDR3 coding DNA: TGTGCCAGCTCGGGGCCTAATGGGGAGACCCAGTACTTC.

This clone was seen just once. J is TRBJ1-5 and V is TRBV19; D might be TRBD1 (6 bases). The germline gives CDR1 LNHDA, CDR2 SQIVND (reference sequence). The CDR3 length is 13 residues. Between the trimmed V and J ends, which lost 6 bases and 1 base, there was a span of 7 bases. The CDR3 DNA is TGTGCCAGTAGGGACAGCAGCAATCAGCCCCAGCATTTT. As protein: CASRDSSNQPQHF.

V is TRBV5-8 and J is TRBJ1-5, with 9 nucleotides matching TRBD1. Germline values: CDR1 SGHTS, CDR2 YDEGEE. The CDR3 loop spans 17 amino acids. V trimming: 4 bases; J trimming: 4 bases; junction bases outside the gene matches: 12. The CDR3 sequence is CASSAWTGEVRNQPQHF. The CDR3 nucleotides read TGTGCCAGCAGCGCGTGGACAGGGGAGGTTCGGAATCAGCCCCAGCATTTT.

The J gene is TRBJ2-2, the V gene TRBV5-4; the D gene is possibly TRBD2 (6 bases). The length of the CDR3 is 17 residues. Per the germline V gene, CDR1 is SGHNT and CDR2 is YYREEE (reference sequence). V gave up 3 bases and J gave up 8 bases, with 23 bases separating them. This CDR3 is CASSSRARGESGGELFF. The CDR3 DNA is TGTGCCAGCAGCTCGCGGGCCCGTGGGGAAAGCGGGGGGGAGCTGTTTTTT.

This clone was observed once. The chain employs TRBV11-1 and TRBJ2-7, with a possible D match to TRBD1 (5 bases). With 3 bases removed from V and 3 bases from J, the gap between germline ends came to 12 bases. Germline CDR1 is SGHAT and CDR2 is FQDESV (reference sequence). The CDR3 extends over 14 amino acids. The CDR3 spells CASSFRIDSYEQYF. CDR3 coding DNA: TGTGCCAGCAGCTTTCGAATAGACAGCTACGAGCAGTACTTC.

The chain is built from TRBV5-1 and TRBJ2-7; D gene ambiguous. The CDR3 extends over 13 amino acids. The germline CDR1 and CDR2 sequences are SGHRS and YFSETQ. Trimming stripped 0 bases from V and 7 bases from J, with 11 bases between. This chain's CDR3 is CASSLATNYEQYF. The CDR3 coding sequence is TGCGCCAGCAGCTTGGCAACCAACTATGAGCAGTACTTC.

CDR3 nucleotide sequence: TGTGCCAGCAGCCCGGGCGGGGCACGGACAGATACGCAGTATTTT. Translation: CASSPGGARTDTQYF. This chain connects TRBV2 to TRBJ2-3, with D maybe TRBD2 (6 bases). V lost 6 bases, J lost 3 bases, and 16 bases lay in between. Per germline, CDR1 SNHLY and CDR2 FYNNEI. This CDR3 has 15 amino acids.

The chain uses TRBV28 and TRBJ2-1; D is possibly TRBD2 (5 bases). The CDR3 covers 12 residues. Looked up from germline, CDR1 is MDHEN and CDR2 is SYDVKM. Trimming shortened V by 1 base and J by 13 bases, and 11 bases separated the two germline ends. In DNA form, the CDR3 reads TGTGCCAGCAGTTTATCGGGGAAGTCCCAGTTCTTC. This translates into CASSLSGKSQFF. Drawing the rest from reference TRBV28 and TRBJ2-1, the complete variable domain is DVKVTQSSRYLVKRTGEKVFLECVQDMDHENMFWYRQDPGLGLRLIYFSYDVKMKEKGDIPEGYSVSREKKERFSLILESASTNQTSMYLCASSLSGKSQFFGPGTRLTVL.

The chain links TRBV27 to TRBJ2-3; 7 nucleotides agree with TRBD2. This CDR3 is built from 14 residues. The V gene's germline CDR1 is MNHEY and CDR2 SMNVEV (reference sequence). Trimming cost V 10 bases and J 6 bases; bases outside gene matches: 13. Here the CDR3 DNA reads TGTGCCACCCGACCGGGACTACCACTGGATACGCAGTATTTT. This codes for CATRPGLPLDTQYF.

This clone was recorded a few times. The genes are TRBV28 and TRBJ2-2; the match to TRBD2 covers 9 bases. Trimming at V came to 5 bases and at J to 3 bases, leaving 13 bases not matched to a gene. The CDR3 totals 18 residues. The germline CDR1 and CDR2 sequences are MDHEN and SYDVKM. The CDR3 reads CASSNQLPGLADTGELFF. The CDR3, as DNA: TGTGCCAGCAGTAACCAATTACCGGGACTAGCTGACACCGGGGAGCTGTTTTTT.

The chain has TRBV1 and TRBJ2-7; the table's TRBD2 call for D was not verified on the DNA. TRBV1 is designated a pseudogene. The CDR3 length is 16 residues. The CDR3 nucleotides read TGCACCAGCAGCCAAGGGGTAGGGACTAGCGCCTACGAGCAGTACTTC. This gives the protein CTSSQGVGTSAYEQYF.